The 24 T cell receptor beta chains below all came from one sample that was sequenced in a study of human T cells and chemical hapten exposure. Via MiXCR, TCRdb re-called the RACE reads, giving one row per CDR3 protein. The sample consists of fewer than 150,000 distinct CDR3 sequences, around 11% of them appearing once. Time point in this sample: patch test 2, 6 weeks after DPC sensitization. Stated treatment: therapeutic diphenylcyclopropenone sensitization with weekly scalp DPC. The sample here was whole blood, taken in connection with sensitization to the hapten diphenylcyclopropenone (DPC). These receptors were taken from a woman aged 50 to 65 with alopecia areata. Some clones in this sample may be carry-over from other donors' samples.

The rearrangement joins TRBV7-9 to TRBJ2-5; D unclear. Germline-derived CDR1 and CDR2 are SEHNR and FQNEAQ (reference sequence). This CDR3 comprises 14 residues. Trimming stripped 4 bases from V and 2 bases from J, with 11 bases between. Here the CDR3 reads CASSYRRAQETQYF. The CDR3 DNA is TGTGCCAGCAGCTACCGACGCGCGCAAGAGACCCAGTACTTC. Drawing the rest from reference TRBV7-9 and TRBJ2-5, the complete variable domain is DTGVSQNPRHKITKRGQNVTFRCDPISEHNRLYWYRQTLGQGPEFLTYFQNEAQLEKSRLLSDRFSAERPKGSFSTLEIQRTEQGDSAMYLCASSYRRAQETQYFGPGTRLLVL.

In its sample, this clonotype was seen a few times. The chain couples TRBV20-1 to TRBJ2-3, with 8 bases matching TRBD2. There are 13 residues in the CDR3. Germline V gene data show CDR1 as DFQATT and CDR2 as SNEGSKA (reference sequence). J was trimmed by 1 base and V by 5 bases; bases with no gene match: 2. As DNA, the CDR3 is TGCAGTGCTCCAGCGGGGGGCACAGATACGCAGTATTTT. This gives the protein CSAPAGGTDTQYF.

This chain connects TRBV6-5 to TRBJ2-7; 8 bases align to TRBD2. With V trimmed by 0 bases and J by 3 bases, 4 bases remained unmatched. There are 15 residues in the CDR3. CDR1 MNHEY and CDR2 SVGAGI come from the germline V gene. DNA for the CDR3: TGTGCCAGCAGTTACTCACTAGCGGATAACTACGAGCAGTACTTC. Protein sequence: CASSYSLADNYEQYF.

This clonotype was seen ten or more times. The chain recombines TRBV4-1 with TRBJ1-1, with D possibly TRBD1 on 6 matching bases. The V and J ends lost 2 bases and 7 bases respectively, with 14 bases between them. Germline V gene sequence: CDR1 MGHRA, CDR2 YSYEKL. The CDR3 extends over 14 amino acids. In DNA, the CDR3 is TGCGCCAGCAGCCAACGCAGCGAGGGGGGTGAAGCTTTCTTT. This translates into CASSQRSEGGEAFF.

This chain links TRBV6-1 with TRBJ2-7, with 8 bases fitting TRBD2. The germline V gene has CDR1 MNHNS and CDR2 SASEGT. The J segment lost 6 bases and the V segment lost 1 base, leaving 5 bases of the junction unmatched. CDR3 size: 14 residues. The CDR3 DNA follows: TGTGCCAGCAGTGAAGGAGCGGGAGTTGGCGAGCAGTACTTC. It encodes CASSEGAGVGEQYF.

The chain has TRBV11-3 and TRBJ2-5; D might be TRBD2 (6 bases). This CDR3 is built from 14 residues. Germline CDR1 SGHNT, CDR2 YENEEA. The germline V and J ends were trimmed by 5 bases and 2 bases, with 12 bases remaining between them. The CDR3 DNA reads TGTGCCAGCAGCCCAGGAGGGGATCAAGAGACCCAGTACTTC. It specifies CASSPGGDQETQYF.

This clonotype was recorded at least ten times. The V and J genes are TRBV29-1 and TRBJ2-7; 9 bases fit TRBD2. The CDR3 has 13 amino acids. The V gene end was trimmed by 7 bases and the J gene end by 6 bases; junction bases not matched to a gene: 10. The germline gives CDR1 SQVTM, CDR2 ANQGSEA. CDR3 region: CSASSGEGSEQYF. The CDR3 DNA reads as TGCAGCGCCTCTAGCGGGGAGGGTAGCGAGCAGTACTTC.

This chain links TRBV3-1 with TRBJ1-6; D remains unclear. The CDR3 totals 14 residues. Trimming cost V 3 bases and J 7 bases, with 10 bases left between them. Looked up from germline, CDR1 is LGHDT and CDR2 is YNNKEL (reference sequence). The CDR3 here is CASSQWQPNSPLHF. CDR3 bases: TGTGCCAGCAGCCAGTGGCAGCCGAATTCACCCCTCCACTTT. Variable domain in full (rest from reference TRBV3-1 and TRBJ1-6): DTAVSQTPKYLVTQMGNDKSIKCEQNLGHDTMYWYKQDSKKFLKIMFSYNNKELIINETVPNRFSPKSPDKAHLNLHINSLELGDSAVYFCASSQWQPNSPLHFGNGTRLTVT.

The rearrangement uses TRBV7-2 and TRBJ2-4; D might be TRBD1 (8 bases). The CDR3 is 16 amino acids. V lost 1 base and J 7 bases, leaving 17 bases between the germline ends. Germline V CDR1 and CDR2: SGHTA, FQGNSA. This CDR3 reads CASSLVQGARGNIQYF. For the CDR3, the DNA is TGTGCCAGCAGCTTAGTCCAGGGGGCGCGGGGGAACATTCAGTACTTC.

The J gene is TRBJ1-1, the V gene TRBV6-2 or TRBV6-3; a weak D match, TRBD1 (5 bases). This CDR3 comprises 14 residues. Trimming removed 5 bases at V and 0 bases at J, with 10 bases between. Germline CDR1 MNHEY, CDR2 SVGEGT. The CDR3 DNA reads TGTGCCAGCAGTCACCCGGGGCTGAACACTGAAGCTTTCTTT. As protein: CASSHPGLNTEAFF.

This clonotype turned up a few times. The gene calls are TRBV20-1 and TRBJ2-7; 8 bases fit TRBD2. J lost 0 bases, V lost 5 bases, and 6 bases had no gene match. CDR1 is DFQATT and CDR2 is SNEGSKA in the germline V gene (reference sequence). This CDR3 contains 14 residues. The CDR3 is CSARLAPYSYEQYF. In nucleotides, the CDR3 is TGCAGTGCTCGACTAGCGCCTTACTCCTACGAGCAGTACTTC.

This clonotype was counted ten times or more. The chain employs TRBV4-1 and TRBJ2-1; 11 positions agree with TRBD1. Germline V gene sequence: CDR1 MGHRA, CDR2 YSYEKL. After removal of 2 bases from V and 9 bases from J, the junction contained 6 bases not matched to a gene. CDR3 length: 15 residues. CDR3 nucleotide sequence: TGCGCCAGCAGCCAATTCGGACAGGGGGCGATTGAGCAGTTCTTC. The encoded protein is CASSQFGQGAIEQFF.

A few counts support this clonotype. This chain links TRBV7-2 with TRBJ1-2, with 11 nucleotides matching TRBD1. V shed 3 bases, J shed 5 bases, and the junction held 11 bases outside the gene matches. The CDR3 spans 17 residues. Germline assignment: CDR1 SGHTA and CDR2 FQGNSA. The CDR3 nucleotides read TGTGCCAGCAGCTTTCGAAGGACAGGGGGCGCCGATTATGGCTACACCTTC. It translates to CASSFRRTGGADYGYTF.

Ten or more counts support this clonotype. The chain employs TRBV29-1 and TRBJ2-3, with 12 nucleotides matching TRBD2. V gave up 5 bases and J gave up 4 bases; unmatched junction bases: 4. The CDR3 extends over 14 amino acids. The germline CDR1 and CDR2 sequences are SQVTM and ANQGSEA. CDR3 bases: TGCAGCGTTAGACTAGCGGGAGTGGCAGATACGCAGTATTTT. Translation gives CSVRLAGVADTQYF.

This clonotype came up a few times. V gene TRBV20-1 combines with J gene TRBJ1-4; D remains ambiguous. The CDR3 loop spans 14 amino acids. Trimming took off 5 bases at V and 2 bases at J, with 12 bases between the two ends. CDR1 is DFQATT, CDR2 SNEGSKA, per germline (reference sequence). The CDR3 reads CSAPTSGTNEKLFF. The CDR3 bases are TGCAGTGCTCCAACAAGCGGGACTAATGAAAAACTGTTTTTT.

Ten or more counts support this clonotype. The V gene is TRBV28, the J gene TRBJ2-3; 7 nucleotides match TRBD1. Losses at the gene ends were 6 bases for V and 3 bases for J; bases not matched to a gene: 9. The CDR3 runs 15 residues. The germline V gene encodes CDR1 MDHEN and CDR2 SYDVKM. This chain's CDR3 is CASRGQIGQTDTQYF. CDR3 bases: TGTGCCAGCAGGGGACAGATCGGACAAACAGATACGCAGTATTTT.

The chain is built from TRBV5-1 and TRBJ2-2; 10 bases agree with TRBD2. The CDR3 length is 17 residues. Looked up from germline, CDR1 is SGHRS and CDR2 is YFSETQ. V was pared by 5 bases and J by 0 bases, with 7 bases of the junction left unmatched. This CDR3 reads CASSLRTSGANTGELFF. The CDR3 coding sequence is TGCGCCAGCAGTTTGCGGACTAGCGGCGCGAACACCGGGGAGCTGTTTTTT.

This clonotype was seen repeatedly, ten times or more. This chain joins TRBV28 and TRBJ1-1; 9 nucleotides align to TRBD1. The CDR3 runs to 15 residues. Per germline, CDR1 MDHEN and CDR2 SYDVKM. V trimming: 10 bases; J trimming: 4 bases; junction bases outside the gene matches: 13. The CDR3 reads CAIWAPGQGGTEAFF. For the CDR3, the DNA is TGTGCCATTTGGGCTCCGGGACAGGGAGGCACTGAAGCTTTCTTT.

In this sample, this clonotype turned up many times. This chain links TRBV28 with TRBJ1-5, with no clear D. The V end was cut by 6 bases, the J end by 1 base, with 7 bases between. This CDR3 contains 13 residues. The germline V gene encodes CDR1 MDHEN and CDR2 SYDVKM. The CDR3 loop reads CASRPQSNQPQHF. CDR3 DNA: TGTGCCAGCAGACCTCAGAGCAATCAGCCCCAGCATTTT.

This clonotype appeared a few times. V and J are TRBV21-1 and TRBJ2-2; the table's TRBD2 call for D was not verified on the DNA. TRBV21-1 is a documented pseudogene. CDR3 length equals 15 residues. CDR3 sequence (DNA): TGTGCCAGCAGCAAAGGACTAGGGGACACCGGGGAGCTGTTTTTT. It translates to CASSKGLGDTGELFF.

This clonotype was observed at least ten times. The CDR3 region is CASSAGQENTEAFF. CDR3 DNA sequence: TGTGCCAGCAGCGCGGGACAGGAGAACACTGAAGCTTTCTTT. J is TRBJ1-1 and V is TRBV7-9, with 8 bases lining up with TRBD1. Looked up from germline, CDR1 is SEHNR and CDR2 is FQNEAQ (reference sequence). The CDR3 runs 14 residues. V lost 5 bases, J lost 1 base, and 3 bases stayed unmatched. The variable domain in full, with the rest retrieved from reference TRBV7-9 and TRBJ1-1, is DTGVSQNPRHKITKRGQNVTFRCDPISEHNRLYWYRQTLGQGPEFLTYFQNEAQLEKSRLLSDRFSAERPKGSFSTLEIQRTEQGDSAMYLCASSAGQENTEAFFGQGTRLTVV.

This clonotype appeared a few times. The germline gene is not matched at one end of the junction; a read error may be the cause. The rearrangement links TRBV12-3 or TRBV12-4 to TRBJ2-7; 9 bases match TRBD1. The length of the CDR3 is 12 residues. The CDR3 coding sequence is TGTGCCAGCAGTTGGTACCGGGACAGGGTAAACTTC. Protein: CASSWYRDRVNF.

There are many counts of this clonotype. The chain links TRBV20-1 to TRBJ2-7; perhaps D is TRBD1 or TRBD2 (7 bases each). Germline V gives CDR1 DFQATT, CDR2 SNEGSKA (reference sequence). The CDR3 runs 12 residues. CDR3 DNA sequence: TGCAGCGTGAGCCAGGGGGGGAGGGAGCAGTACTTC. Its protein is CSVSQGGREQYF.

This clonotype turned up a few times. The chain employs TRBV19 and TRBJ2-6; 7 bases are a match to TRBD1. Germline CDR1 and CDR2: LNHDA and SQIVND (reference sequence). Unmatched junction bases numbered 3, after V lost 5 bases and J lost 2 bases. The CDR3 is made up of 15 amino acids. The CDR3 DNA reads as TGTGCCAGTAGTCAGAGGGGGCCTGGGGCCAACGTCCTGACTTTC. This gives the protein CASSQRGPGANVLTF. The whole variable domain, remainder taken from reference TRBV19 and TRBJ2-6, is DGGITQSPKYLFRKEGQNVTLSCEQNLNHDAMYWYRQDPGQGLRLIYYSQIVNDFQKGDIAEGYSVSREKKESFPLTVTSAQKNPTAFYLCASSQRGPGANVLTFGAGSRLTVL.